This passage covers 27 T cell receptor beta chains from one sample sequenced in a study of blood T cell repertoires in COVID-19. Sequencing was performed with immunoSEQ multiplex PCR; in TCRdb, only in-frame clones are kept and a portion is missing. The sample lists roughly 290,000 clones, approximately 91% occurring once. The sample taken for sequencing was peripheral blood. The origin of the receptors is a woman aged 60-75 years with acute or convalescent COVID-19.

This chain uses TRBV29-1 with TRBJ2-7, with a tentative D call TRBD1 (5 bases). The CDR3 is made up of 18 amino acids. Trimming removed 7 bases from V and 4 bases from J, with 32 bases in between. Germline assignment: CDR1 SQVTM and CDR2 ANQGSEA. The CDR3 DNA is TGCAGCGCCGAAGTGGCTGGGGCTAGACCAGCGTCACAGTACGAGCAGTACTTC. This translates into CSAEVAGARPASQYEQYF.

The chain uses TRBV28 and TRBJ1-3; no clear D. The CDR3 has 14 amino acids. The V end was cut by 5 bases, the J end by 0 bases, with 8 bases between. Germline V gene lookup returns CDR1 MDHEN and CDR2 SYDVKM. Here the CDR3 DNA reads TGTGCCAGCAGTCCCCCATTCTCTGGAAACACCATATATTTT. Translating it yields CASSPPFSGNTIYF.

The chain is built from TRBV3-1 (or the pseudogene TRBV3-2) and TRBJ1-4; 7 positions agree with TRBD1. The V gene end was trimmed by 4 bases and the J gene end by 5 bases; junction bases not matched to a gene: 10. Germline-derived CDR1 and CDR2 are LGHDT and YNNKEL (reference sequence). This CDR3 spans 16 amino acids. In DNA, the CDR3 is TGTGCCAGCAGCCCGGTCACAGGGGCGCCGAATGAAAAACTGTTTTTT. Amino acid sequence: CASSPVTGAPNEKLFF.

The chain has TRBV6-1 and TRBJ1-5; D not certain. The germline CDR1 and CDR2 sequences are MNHNS and SASEGT. The V and J ends lost 2 bases and 5 bases respectively, with 7 bases between them. This CDR3 contains 13 residues. CDR3 in amino acids: CASSEPRYQPQHF. The CDR3 DNA follows: TGTGCCAGCAGTGAACCCAGGTATCAGCCCCAGCATTTT.

The CDR3 region is CASSLAFRAGEAFF. The CDR3 bases are TGTGCCAGCAGCTTAGCGTTCAGAGCGGGTGAGGCTTTCTTT. The chain combines TRBV7-2 with TRBJ1-1; D remains ambiguous. V was pared by 0 bases and J by 11 bases, with 16 bases between. The V gene's germline CDR1 is SGHTA and CDR2 FQGNSA. The CDR3 covers 14 residues.

The chain is built from TRBV4-1 and TRBJ1-1, with 8 nucleotides matching TRBD1. V lost 0 bases to trimming and J lost 2 bases; unmatched junction nucleotides: 14. From germline, CDR1 is MGHRA and CDR2 YSYEKL. The CDR3 contains 19 residues. This CDR3 reads CASSQDWATGGTLNTEAFF. Here the CDR3 DNA reads TGCGCCAGCAGCCAAGATTGGGCCACAGGGGGTACCTTAAACACTGAAGCTTTCTTT.

Only one count was recorded for this clone. This chain connects TRBV12-5 to TRBJ2-2; no reliable D call. Germline values: CDR1 LGHNT, CDR2 FRNRAP. There are 16 residues in the CDR3. Trimming cost V 5 bases and J 6 bases, with 19 bases left between them. In nucleotides, the CDR3 is TGTGCTAGTGGTATAGGCACCATCCTAGTGGCCGGGGAGCTGTTTTTT. Translated: CASGIGTILVAGELFF.

This chain uses TRBV4-1 with TRBJ1-4, with D perhaps TRBD1 (6 bases). Germline V gives CDR1 MGHRA, CDR2 YSYEKL. V lost 5 bases, J lost 8 bases, and 18 bases lay in between. The CDR3 covers 15 residues. CDR3 DNA: TGCGCCAGCAGCATAGATCAGGGGCGGCAAGAAAAACTGTTTTTT. As protein: CASSIDQGRQEKLFF.

This rearrangement joins TRBV5-5 to TRBJ1-5, with TRBD1 as a possible D gene (5 bases). Germline CDR1 is SGHKS and CDR2 is YYEKEE (reference sequence). Deletions cut 8 bases from V and 9 bases from J, with 15 bases between. The CDR3 loop spans 12 amino acids. CDR3 in DNA: TGTGCCAGTGCGGGGCAGGGAGGGCCCCAGCATTTT. It is translated as CASAGQGGPQHF.

The rearrangement links TRBV6-5 to TRBJ1-2; TRBD1 is a possible D gene (6 bases). The germline CDR1 and CDR2 sequences are MNHEY and SVGAGI. This CDR3 contains 13 residues. The ends were cut back, 2 bases at V and 8 bases at J, with 12 bases in the middle. CDR3: CASSYRGREGYTF. In DNA, the CDR3 is TGTGCCAGCAGTTACCGGGGGCGGGAGGGCTACACCTTC.

The chain couples TRBV28 to TRBJ1-3; possibly TRBD1 for D (6 bases). CDR1 and CDR2 from the germline V gene are MDHEN and SYDVKM. V lost 2 bases and J 1 base, leaving 18 bases between the germline ends. The CDR3 sequence is 18 residues long. Here the CDR3 DNA reads TGTGCCAGCAGTTTAGGAGGTGGGGGCGCGGGTTCTGGAAACACCATATATTTT. Its protein is CASSLGGGGAGSGNTIYF.

The CDR3 loop reads CASSRDRATEAFF. The CDR3 DNA reads TGCGCCAGCAGTAGGGACAGGGCCACTGAAGCTTTCTTT. V and J are TRBV5-1 and TRBJ1-1, with TRBD1 identical over 9 bases. Germline V gives CDR1 SGHRS, CDR2 YFSETQ. The CDR3 loop spans 13 amino acids. V lost 5 bases to trimming and J lost 4 bases; unmatched junction nucleotides: 3. Combining the CDR3 with reference TRBV5-1 and TRBJ1-1 gives the whole variable domain KAGVTQTPRYLIKTRGQQVTLSCSPISGHRSVSWYQQTPGQGLQFLFEYFSETQRNKGNFPGRFSGRQFSNSRSEMNVSTLELGDSALYLCASSRDRATEAFFGQGTRLTVV.

The chain combines TRBV2 with TRBJ2-4, with 7 bases aligning to TRBD2. After removal of 4 bases from V and 0 bases from J, the junction contained 6 bases not matched to a gene. The CDR3 runs to 16 residues. Germline-derived CDR1 and CDR2 are SNHLY and FYNNEI. This chain's CDR3 is CASSAGGNLAKNIQYF. For the CDR3, the DNA is TGTGCCAGCAGTGCGGGAGGAAATCTAGCCAAAAACATTCAGTACTTC.

The V call is TRBV9, the J call TRBJ2-2; 7 bases are a match to TRBD2. Germline CDR1 is SGDLS and CDR2 is YYNGEE. The CDR3 covers 16 residues. After removal of 0 bases from V and 4 bases from J, the junction contained 6 bases not matched to a gene. CDR3 sequence: CASSVGPGGSTGELFF. In nucleotides, the CDR3 is TGTGCCAGCAGCGTAGGGCCGGGGGGTAGCACCGGGGAGCTGTTTTTT.

The CDR3 reads CASSVGTGVGEQYF. In nucleotides, the CDR3 is TGTGCCAGCAGCGTAGGGACAGGGGTGGGCGAGCAGTACTTC. The chain uses TRBV9 and TRBJ2-7; 9 bases map to TRBD1. From germline, CDR1 is SGDLS and CDR2 YYNGEE. V lost 0 bases to trimming and J lost 6 bases; unmatched junction nucleotides: 4. This CDR3 spans 14 amino acids.

The chain recombines TRBV14 with TRBJ2-3; possibly TRBD1 for D (6 bases). This CDR3 is built from 13 residues. Germline lookup yields CDR1 SGHDN and CDR2 FVKESK. Trimming pared 1 base from V and 7 bases from J, leaving 9 bases between. CDR3 in amino acids: CASSQVGTNTQYF. In DNA form, the CDR3 reads TGTGCCAGCAGCCAAGTTGGGACAAATACGCAGTATTTT.

This clone was counted a single time. The chain has TRBV27 and TRBJ2-1; tentatively, D is TRBD1 (6 bases). This CDR3 has 17 amino acids. Germline V gene data show CDR1 as MNHEY and CDR2 as SMNVEV (reference sequence). V lost 4 bases and J lost 3, with 19 bases in between. CDR3 coding DNA: TGTGCCAGCAGTTCCGCGTGGGGGCCCGAGAACTACAATGAGCAGTTCTTC. This gives the protein CASSSAWGPENYNEQFF.

The genes are TRBV5-1 and TRBJ2-1, with a tentative D call TRBD2 (5 bases). V was clipped by 4 bases and J by 0 bases, with 14 bases between them. This CDR3 has 16 amino acids. The germline CDR1 and CDR2 sequences are SGHRS and YFSETQ. In DNA form, the CDR3 reads TGCGCCAGCAGCACTGACCCCAGCGGCTCCTACAATGAGCAGTTCTTC. Its protein product is CASSTDPSGSYNEQFF.

This clone has only one observation. The gene calls are TRBV6-7 and TRBJ2-2; perhaps TRBD2 as D (5 bases). TRBV6-7 is known as an ORF, though its function is uncertain. Trimming removed 8 bases from V and 6 bases from J, with 13 bases in between. The CDR3 totals 13 residues. The CDR3, as DNA: TGTGCCAGCCCGAGGAGGCTGGCCGGGGAGCTGTTTTTT. Its translation is CASPRRLAGELFF.

The chain employs TRBV3-1 (or the pseudogene TRBV3-2) and TRBJ1-6, with TRBD1 matching over 7 bases. V lost 0 bases, J lost 5 bases, and 4 bases stayed unmatched. The CDR3 contains 16 residues. Germline CDR1 reads LGHDT; CDR2 reads YNNKEL (reference sequence). The CDR3 region has the DNA TGTGCCAGCAGCCAAGATGGGGGGACAGATAATTCACCCCTCCACTTT. Translating it yields CASSQDGGTDNSPLHF.

The chain joins TRBV30 to TRBJ2-7; 10 nucleotides align to TRBD1. Germline V lookup: CDR1 GTSNPN, CDR2 SVGIG (reference sequence). V dropped 2 bases and J dropped 6; count of bases not matched to a gene: 10. The CDR3 has 15 residues. CDR3 amino acids: CAWSRGTGVQVEQYF. In DNA form, the CDR3 reads TGTGCCTGGAGTAGGGGGACAGGGGTTCAAGTCGAGCAGTACTTC.

The V call is TRBV4-3, the J call TRBJ2-7; weak D call: TRBD1 (5 bases). Germline CDR1 is LGHNA and CDR2 is YSLEER. Trimming shortened V by 0 bases and J by 6 bases, and 15 bases separated the two germline ends. The CDR3 runs 15 residues. The CDR3 DNA is TGCGCCAGCAGCCAAGACCCAACAGGTTCTCTCGAGCAGTACTTC. Protein product: CASSQDPTGSLEQYF.

The chain carries TRBV5-1 and TRBJ2-6; TRBD1 aligns across 9 bases. Per the germline V gene, CDR1 is SGHRS and CDR2 is YFSETQ. The CDR3 is 17 amino acids. V lost 4 bases to trimming and J lost 0 bases; unmatched junction nucleotides: 5. The CDR3, as DNA: TGCGCCAGCAGCGAGGGGACAGGGTTCTCTGGGGCCAACGTCCTGACTTTC. The encoded protein is CASSEGTGFSGANVLTF.

The rearrangement links TRBV27 to TRBJ2-3; D is ambiguous. Germline V gene lookup returns CDR1 MNHEY and CDR2 SMNVEV (reference sequence). CDR3 size: 14 residues. With 4 bases removed from V and 1 base from J, the gap between germline ends came to 9 bases. The CDR3 loop is CASSYVTGTDTQYF. In nucleotides, the CDR3 is TGTGCCAGCAGTTACGTTACTGGCACAGATACGCAGTATTTT.

This chain joins TRBV7-2 and TRBJ2-5; no clear D. Germline assignment: CDR1 SGHTA and CDR2 FQGNSA. V was clipped by 1 base and J by 4 bases, with 4 bases between them. This CDR3 comprises 12 residues. The CDR3 loop reads CASSLVIETQYF. CDR3 nucleotide sequence: TGTGCCAGCAGCTTAGTTATAGAGACCCAGTACTTC.

The V gene is TRBV27, the J gene TRBJ2-4; D is unclear. Germline CDR1 and CDR2: MNHEY and SMNVEV (reference sequence). This CDR3 comprises 12 residues. Between the trimmed V and J ends, which lost 6 bases and 6 bases, there was a span of 9 bases. CDR3 protein: CASSRPGNIQYF. The CDR3 DNA is TGTGCCAGCAGCCGCCCAGGAAACATTCAGTACTTC.

This sequence joins TRBV6-6 and TRBJ1-3; D perhaps matches TRBD1 (6 bases). CDR1 is MNHNY, CDR2 SVGAGI, per germline (reference sequence). The CDR3 sequence is 13 residues long. Between the trimmed V and J ends, which lost 7 bases and 4 bases, there was a span of 11 bases. CDR3 protein: CASTRTVGNTIYF. Here the CDR3 DNA reads TGTGCCAGCACCCGGACAGTCGGAAACACCATATATTTT.